The source of this T cell receptor (beta chain) is a study of patients and donors after allogeneic stem cell transplantation. Germline V lookup: CDR1 MNHEY, CDR2 SVGAGI. The CDR3 runs 13 residues. V was pared by 3 bases and J by 6 bases, with 12 bases between. TCRdb re-analysed the RT-PCR reads in MiXCR, keeping a single row per CDR3 protein. The sample lists fewer than 200,000 distinct CDR3 sequences; 30% were seen once. This receptor was obtained from a human donor who was either an allogeneic HSCT recipient or a stem cell or donor lymphocyte infusion donor (not recorded which). It is not recorded whose cells these are; they may come from a transplant donor. V and J are TRBV6-5 and TRBJ2-7; D remains ambiguous. What was sequenced was blood, either unsorted or a sorted T cell fraction (not recorded which). CDR3 sequence reads: CASSYGSRSEQYF. The CDR3 DNA sequence: TGTGCCAGCAGTTATGGGTCTAGGAGCGAGCAGTACTTC.